This TCR beta chain was identified during a study of regulatory T cells in long-lasting Graves disease. Study results and caveats: There was favoring of TRBV28, TRBJ1-2 and TRBJ2-5 in persistent disease.

Germline V gene data show CDR1 as SGHRS and CDR2 as YFSETQ. This CDR3 spans 15 amino acids. HTBI primers from iRepertoire and Arm-PCR of CDR3 regions yielded the TCR beta libraries. Original processing methods: Across the samples, identification revealed 55 to 75 TRBV and around 14 TRBJ segments. TCRdb re-called the multiplex PCR reads with MiXCR, one entry per CDR3 protein. The V and J calls were not made by the authors but by TCRdb's processing. The sample lists around 250,000 distinct CDR3 sequences; roughly a fifth were seen once. This clonotype showed up many times. Its target is unknown. The junction departs from the called germline gene at one end, perhaps through a read error. Regarding time point: newly diagnosed GD, antithyroid drugs for less than 3 months. With RNA extracted from PBMCs as input, the TCR library was made.

The chain couples TRBV5-1 to TRBJ2-7; D gene uncertain. The clonotype comes from a female donor with Graves disease. The sample here was peripheral blood mononuclear cells (PBMCs), taken at new diagnosis, from a patient treated with antithyroid drugs. CDR3 region: CASSLVRRSTYEQYF. In DNA, the CDR3 is TGTGCCAGCAGCTTGGTACGACGGAGTACCTACGAGCAGTACTTC. Full variable domain (remainder filled in from reference TRBV5-1 and TRBJ2-7): KAGVTQTPRYLIKTRGQQVTLSCSPISGHRSVSWYQQTPGQGLQFLFEYFSETQRNKGNFPGRFSGRQFSNSRSEMNVSTLELGDSALYLCASSLVRRSTYEQYFGPGTRLTVT.